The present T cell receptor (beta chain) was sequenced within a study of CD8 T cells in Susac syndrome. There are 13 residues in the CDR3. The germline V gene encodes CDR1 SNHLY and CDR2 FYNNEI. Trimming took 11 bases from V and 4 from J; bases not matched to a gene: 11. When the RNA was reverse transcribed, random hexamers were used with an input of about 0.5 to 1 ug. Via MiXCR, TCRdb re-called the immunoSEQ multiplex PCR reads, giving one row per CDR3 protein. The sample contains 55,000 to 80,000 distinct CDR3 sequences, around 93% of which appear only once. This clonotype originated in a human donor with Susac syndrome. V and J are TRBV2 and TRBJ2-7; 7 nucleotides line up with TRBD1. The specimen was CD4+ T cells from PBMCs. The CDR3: CAGTGDQGYEQYF. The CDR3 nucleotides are TGTGCCGGTACAGGGGATCAAGGTTACGAGCAGTACTTC.